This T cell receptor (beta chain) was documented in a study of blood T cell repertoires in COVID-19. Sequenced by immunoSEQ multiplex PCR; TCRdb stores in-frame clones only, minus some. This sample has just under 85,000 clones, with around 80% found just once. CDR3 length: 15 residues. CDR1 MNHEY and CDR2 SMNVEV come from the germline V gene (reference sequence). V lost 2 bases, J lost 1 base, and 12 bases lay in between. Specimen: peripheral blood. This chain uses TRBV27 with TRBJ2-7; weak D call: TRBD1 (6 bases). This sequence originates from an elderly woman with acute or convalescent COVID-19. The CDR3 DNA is TGTGCCAGCAGTTTAGGTACAGGGAGATCCTACGAGCAGTACTTC. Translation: CASSLGTGRSYEQYF.